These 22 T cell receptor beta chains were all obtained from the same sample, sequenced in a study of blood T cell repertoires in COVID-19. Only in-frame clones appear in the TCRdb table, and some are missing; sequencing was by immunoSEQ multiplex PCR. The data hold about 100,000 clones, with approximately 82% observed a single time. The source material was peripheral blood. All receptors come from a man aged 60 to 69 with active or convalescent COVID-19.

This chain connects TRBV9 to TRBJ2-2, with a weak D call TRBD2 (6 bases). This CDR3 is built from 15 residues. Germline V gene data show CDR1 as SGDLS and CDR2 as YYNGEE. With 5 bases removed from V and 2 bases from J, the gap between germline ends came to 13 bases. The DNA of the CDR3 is TGTGCCAGCAGAGATGACGGGAGAAACACCGGGGAGCTGTTTTTT. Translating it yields CASRDDGRNTGELFF.

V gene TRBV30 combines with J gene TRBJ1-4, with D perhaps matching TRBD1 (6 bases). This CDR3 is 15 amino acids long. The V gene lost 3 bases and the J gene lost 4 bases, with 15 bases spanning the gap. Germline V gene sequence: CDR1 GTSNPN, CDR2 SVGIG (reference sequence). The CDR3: CAWSGPGQVNEKLFF. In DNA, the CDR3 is TGTGCCTGGAGCGGACCGGGACAAGTTAATGAAAAACTGTTTTTT.

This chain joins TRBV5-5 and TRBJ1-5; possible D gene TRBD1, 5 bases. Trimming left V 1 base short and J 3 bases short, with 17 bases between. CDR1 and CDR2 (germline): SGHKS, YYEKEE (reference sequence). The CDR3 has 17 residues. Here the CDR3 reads CASSLFGGMDNNQPQHF. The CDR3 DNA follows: TGTGCCAGCAGCTTGTTTGGGGGGATGGACAACAATCAGCCCCAGCATTTT.

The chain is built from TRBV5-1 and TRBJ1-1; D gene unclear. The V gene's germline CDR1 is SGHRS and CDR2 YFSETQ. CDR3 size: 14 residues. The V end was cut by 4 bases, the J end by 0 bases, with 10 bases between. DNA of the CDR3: TGCGCCAGCAGCCCGGGCGGGTTGAACACTGAAGCTTTCTTT. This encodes CASSPGGLNTEAFF.

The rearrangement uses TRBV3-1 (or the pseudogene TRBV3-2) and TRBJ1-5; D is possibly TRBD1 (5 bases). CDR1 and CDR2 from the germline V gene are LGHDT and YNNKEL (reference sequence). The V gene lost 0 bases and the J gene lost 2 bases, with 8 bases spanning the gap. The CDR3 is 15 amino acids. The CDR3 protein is CASSQDLGRNQPQHF. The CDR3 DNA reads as TGTGCCAGCAGCCAAGATTTGGGGCGCAATCAGCCCCAGCATTTT.

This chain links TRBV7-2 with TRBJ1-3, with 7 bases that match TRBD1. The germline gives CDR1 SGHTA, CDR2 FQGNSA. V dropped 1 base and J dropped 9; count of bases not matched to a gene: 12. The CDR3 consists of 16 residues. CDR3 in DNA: TGTGCCAGCAGCTTAGACTTCGGACAGGCCTGGAGCACCATATATTTT. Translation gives CASSLDFGQAWSTIYF.

This chain's CDR3 is CASSISAAQPQHF. CDR3 DNA sequence: TGTGCCAGTAGTATATCGGCAGCGCAGCCCCAGCATTTT. The chain uses TRBV19 and TRBJ1-5, with D hard to call. Germline V lookup: CDR1 LNHDA, CDR2 SQIVND (reference sequence). This CDR3 region has 13 residues. The ends were cut back, 2 bases at V and 7 bases at J, with 9 bases in the middle.

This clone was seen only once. CDR3 bases: TGTGCCAGCAGCAGCACAGGGGGCGCCGGAAACACCATATATTTT. It encodes CASSSTGGAGNTIYF. The genes are TRBV9 and TRBJ1-3; 9 nucleotides agree with TRBD1. Germline V lookup: CDR1 SGDLS, CDR2 YYNGEE. This CDR3 is built from 15 residues. With V trimmed by 4 bases and J by 4 bases, 6 bases remained unmatched.

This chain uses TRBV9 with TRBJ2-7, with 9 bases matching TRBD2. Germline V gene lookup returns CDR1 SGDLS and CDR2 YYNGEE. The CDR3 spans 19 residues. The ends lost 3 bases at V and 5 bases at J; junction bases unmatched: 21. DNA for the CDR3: TGTGCCAGCAGCGGGGGACAAGGGGATAGCGGGAGACCGGGGAACGAGCAGTACTTC. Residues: CASSGGQGDSGRPGNEQYF.

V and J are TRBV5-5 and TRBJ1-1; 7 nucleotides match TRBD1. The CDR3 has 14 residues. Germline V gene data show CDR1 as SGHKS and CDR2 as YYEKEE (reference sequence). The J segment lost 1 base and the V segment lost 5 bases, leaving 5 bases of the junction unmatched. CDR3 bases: TGTGCCAGCAGGCCCGGGACAGCGAACACTGAAGCTTTCTTT. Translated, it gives CASRPGTANTEAFF.

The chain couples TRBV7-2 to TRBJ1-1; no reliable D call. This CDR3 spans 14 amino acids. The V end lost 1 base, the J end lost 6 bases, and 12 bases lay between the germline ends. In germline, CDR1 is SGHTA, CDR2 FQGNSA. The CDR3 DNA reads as TGTGCCAGCAGCTTAGTCACATCCGCCTCTGAAGCTTTCTTT. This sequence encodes CASSLVTSASEAFF.

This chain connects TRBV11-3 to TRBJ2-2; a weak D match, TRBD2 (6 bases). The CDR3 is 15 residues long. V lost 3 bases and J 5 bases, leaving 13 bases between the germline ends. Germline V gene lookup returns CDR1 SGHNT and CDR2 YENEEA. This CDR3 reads CASSFNGGDTGELFF. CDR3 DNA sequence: TGTGCCAGCAGCTTCAACGGCGGGGATACCGGGGAGCTGTTTTTT.

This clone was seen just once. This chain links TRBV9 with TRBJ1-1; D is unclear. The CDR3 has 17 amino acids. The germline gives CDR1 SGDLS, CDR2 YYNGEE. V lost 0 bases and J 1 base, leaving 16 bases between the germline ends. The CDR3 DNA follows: TGTGCCAGCAGCGTAGATGTTTCCGGGATGGAGAACACTGAAGCTTTCTTT. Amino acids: CASSVDVSGMENTEAFF.

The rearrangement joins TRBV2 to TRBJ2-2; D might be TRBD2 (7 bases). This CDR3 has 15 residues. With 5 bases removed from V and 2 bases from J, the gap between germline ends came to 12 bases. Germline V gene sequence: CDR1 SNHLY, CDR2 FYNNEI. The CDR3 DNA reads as TGTGCCAGCAGTCTTGGGGGGGGCAACACCGGGGAGCTGTTTTTT. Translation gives CASSLGGGNTGELFF.

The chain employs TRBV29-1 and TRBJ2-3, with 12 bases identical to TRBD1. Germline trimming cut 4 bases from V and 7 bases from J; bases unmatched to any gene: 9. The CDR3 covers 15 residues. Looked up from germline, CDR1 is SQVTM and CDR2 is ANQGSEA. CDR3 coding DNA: TGCAGCGTTGGTGGGCGGGACAGGGGGCTATATACGCAGTATTTT. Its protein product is CSVGGRDRGLYTQYF.

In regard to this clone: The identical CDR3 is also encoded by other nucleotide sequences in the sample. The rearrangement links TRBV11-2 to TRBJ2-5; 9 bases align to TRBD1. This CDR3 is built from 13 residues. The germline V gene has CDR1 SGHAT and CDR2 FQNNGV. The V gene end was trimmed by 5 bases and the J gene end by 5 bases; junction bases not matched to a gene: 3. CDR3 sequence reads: CASSPDRGETQYF. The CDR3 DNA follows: TGTGCCAGCAGCCCCGACAGGGGGGAGACCCAGTACTTC.

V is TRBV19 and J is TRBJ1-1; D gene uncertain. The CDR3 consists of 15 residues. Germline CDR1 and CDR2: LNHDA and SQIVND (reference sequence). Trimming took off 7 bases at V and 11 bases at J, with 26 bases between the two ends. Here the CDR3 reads CASTDGGSLNIMAFF. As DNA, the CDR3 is TGTGCCAGTACTGACGGCGGCAGCCTAAATATTATGGCTTTCTTT.

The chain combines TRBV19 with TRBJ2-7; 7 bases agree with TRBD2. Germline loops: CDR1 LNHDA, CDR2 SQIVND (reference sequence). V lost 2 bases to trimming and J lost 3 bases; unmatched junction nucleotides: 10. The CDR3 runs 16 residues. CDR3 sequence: CASSIRYLAENYEQYV. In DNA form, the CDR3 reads TGTGCCAGTAGTATAAGGTACCTAGCGGAGAACTACGAGCAGTACGTC.

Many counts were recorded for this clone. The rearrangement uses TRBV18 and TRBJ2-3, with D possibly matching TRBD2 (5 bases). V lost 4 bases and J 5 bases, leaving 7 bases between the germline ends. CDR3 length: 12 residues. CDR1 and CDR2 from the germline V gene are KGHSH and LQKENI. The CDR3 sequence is CASSRSGDTQYF. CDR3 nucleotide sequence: TGTGCCAGCTCACGGAGCGGAGATACGCAGTATTTT.

CDR3 residues: CASSLSSVSFSEQFF. Written as DNA, the CDR3 is TGTGCCAGCAGTTTAAGTAGCGTGAGTTTTAGTGAGCAGTTCTTC. The chain couples TRBV27 to TRBJ2-1, with a weak D call TRBD2 (5 bases). V lost 2 bases and J lost 9, with 17 bases in between. This CDR3 has 15 residues. CDR1 is MNHEY and CDR2 is SMNVEV in the germline V gene (reference sequence).

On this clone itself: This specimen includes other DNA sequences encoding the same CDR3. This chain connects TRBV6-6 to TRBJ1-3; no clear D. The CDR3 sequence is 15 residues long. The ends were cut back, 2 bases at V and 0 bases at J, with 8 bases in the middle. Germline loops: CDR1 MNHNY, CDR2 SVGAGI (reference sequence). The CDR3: CASSYEGSSGNTIYF. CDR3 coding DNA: TGTGCCAGCAGTTACGAAGGGAGCTCTGGAAACACCATATATTTT.

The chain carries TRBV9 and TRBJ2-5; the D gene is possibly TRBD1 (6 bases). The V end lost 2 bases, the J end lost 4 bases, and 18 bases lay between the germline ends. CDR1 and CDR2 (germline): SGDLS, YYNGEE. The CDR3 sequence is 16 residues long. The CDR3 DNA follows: TGTGCCAGCAGCGTCGGACAGAACGCCCTAGGAGAGACCCAGTACTTC. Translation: CASSVGQNALGETQYF.